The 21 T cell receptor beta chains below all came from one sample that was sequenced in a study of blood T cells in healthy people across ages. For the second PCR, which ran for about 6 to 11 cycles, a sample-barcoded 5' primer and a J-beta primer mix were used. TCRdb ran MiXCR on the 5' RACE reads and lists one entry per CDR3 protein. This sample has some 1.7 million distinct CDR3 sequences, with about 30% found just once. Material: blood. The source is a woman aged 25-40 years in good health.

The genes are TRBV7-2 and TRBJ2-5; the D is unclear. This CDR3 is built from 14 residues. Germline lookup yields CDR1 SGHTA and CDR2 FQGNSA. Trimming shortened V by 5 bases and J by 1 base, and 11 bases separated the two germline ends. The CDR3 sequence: CASSPMRVQETQYF. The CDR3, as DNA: TGTGCCAGCAGCCCGATGAGAGTCCAAGAGACCCAGTACTTC.

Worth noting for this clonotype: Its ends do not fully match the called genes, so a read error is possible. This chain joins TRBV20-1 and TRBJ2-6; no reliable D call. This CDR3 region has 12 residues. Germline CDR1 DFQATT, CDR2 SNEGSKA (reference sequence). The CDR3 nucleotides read TGCAGGGCTAGCTCTGGGGCCAACGTCCTGACTTTC. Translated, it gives CRASSGANVLTF.

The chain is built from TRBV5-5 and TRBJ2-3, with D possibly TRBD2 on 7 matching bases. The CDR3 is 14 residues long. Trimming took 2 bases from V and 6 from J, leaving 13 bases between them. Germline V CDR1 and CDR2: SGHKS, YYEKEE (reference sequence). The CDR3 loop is CASSFGGPGDTQYF. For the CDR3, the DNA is TGTGCCAGCAGCTTCGGGGGGCCAGGGGATACGCAGTATTTT. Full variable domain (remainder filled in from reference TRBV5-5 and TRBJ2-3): DAGVTQSPTHLIKTRGQQVTLRCSPISGHKSVSWYQQVLGQGPQFIFQYYEKEERGRGNFPDRFSARQFPNYSSELNVNALLLGDSALYLCASSFGGPGDTQYFGPGTRLTVL.

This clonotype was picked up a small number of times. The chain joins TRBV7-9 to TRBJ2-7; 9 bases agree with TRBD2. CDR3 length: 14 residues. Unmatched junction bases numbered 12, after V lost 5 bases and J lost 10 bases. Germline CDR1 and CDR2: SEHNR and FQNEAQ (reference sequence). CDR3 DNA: TGTGCCAGCAGCCCGGGACTAGCCAGCTCTCAACAGTACTTC. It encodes CASSPGLASSQQYF.

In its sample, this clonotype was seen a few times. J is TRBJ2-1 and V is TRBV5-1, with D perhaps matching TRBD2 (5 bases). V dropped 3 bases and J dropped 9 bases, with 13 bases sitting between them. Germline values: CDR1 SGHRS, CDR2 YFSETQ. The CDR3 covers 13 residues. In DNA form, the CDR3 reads TGCGCCAGCAGCTCTGGCGGAGGAGTTGAGCAGTTCTTC. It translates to CASSSGGGVEQFF.

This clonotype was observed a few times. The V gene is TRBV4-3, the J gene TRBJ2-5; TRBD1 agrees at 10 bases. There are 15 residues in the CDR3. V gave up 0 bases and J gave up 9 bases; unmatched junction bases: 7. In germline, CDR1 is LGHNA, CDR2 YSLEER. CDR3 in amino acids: CASSQEGTGVEAQYF. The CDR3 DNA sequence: TGCGCCAGCAGCCAAGAGGGGACAGGGGTTGAGGCCCAGTACTTC.

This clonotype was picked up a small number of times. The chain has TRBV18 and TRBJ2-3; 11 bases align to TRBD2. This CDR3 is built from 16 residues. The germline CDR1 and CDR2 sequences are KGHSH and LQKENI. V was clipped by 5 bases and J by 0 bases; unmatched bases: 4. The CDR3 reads CASSGGLAVSTDTQYF. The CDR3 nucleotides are TGTGCCAGCTCAGGGGGACTAGCGGTGAGCACAGATACGCAGTATTTT.

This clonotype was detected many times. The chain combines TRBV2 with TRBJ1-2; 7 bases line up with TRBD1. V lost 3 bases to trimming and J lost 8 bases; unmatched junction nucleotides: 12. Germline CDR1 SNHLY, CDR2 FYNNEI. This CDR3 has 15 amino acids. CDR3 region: CASSDLDRLFGGYTF. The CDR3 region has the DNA TGTGCCAGCAGTGACCTGGACAGGTTGTTCGGGGGCTACACCTTC.

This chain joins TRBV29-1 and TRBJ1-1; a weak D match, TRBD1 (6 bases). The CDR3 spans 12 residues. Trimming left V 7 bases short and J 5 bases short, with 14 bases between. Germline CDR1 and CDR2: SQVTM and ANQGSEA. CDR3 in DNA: TGCAGCGCGTGGGGGGGGCAGACTGAAGCTTTCTTT. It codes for CSAWGGQTEAFF.

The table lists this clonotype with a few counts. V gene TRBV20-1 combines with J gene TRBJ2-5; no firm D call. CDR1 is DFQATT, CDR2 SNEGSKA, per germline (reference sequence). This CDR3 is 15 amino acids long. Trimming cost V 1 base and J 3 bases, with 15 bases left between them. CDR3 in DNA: TGCAGTGCTAGAGTGGAACCCCTAGTTGAAGAGACCCAGTACTTC. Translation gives CSARVEPLVEETQYF.

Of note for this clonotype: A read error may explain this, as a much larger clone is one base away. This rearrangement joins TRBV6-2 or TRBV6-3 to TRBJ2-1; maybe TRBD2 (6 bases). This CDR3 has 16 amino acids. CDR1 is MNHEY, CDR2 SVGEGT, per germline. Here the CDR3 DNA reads TGTGCCAGCAGTTGGGGGACTCCTCTCTTACCAAATGAGCGGTTCTTC. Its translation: CASSWGTPLLPNERFF.

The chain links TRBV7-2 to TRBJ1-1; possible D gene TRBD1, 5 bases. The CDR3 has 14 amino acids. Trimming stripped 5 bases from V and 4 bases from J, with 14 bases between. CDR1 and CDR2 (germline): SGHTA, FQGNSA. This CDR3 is CASSAHQGTTEAFF. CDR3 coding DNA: TGTGCCAGCAGCGCACACCAGGGTACCACTGAAGCTTTCTTT.

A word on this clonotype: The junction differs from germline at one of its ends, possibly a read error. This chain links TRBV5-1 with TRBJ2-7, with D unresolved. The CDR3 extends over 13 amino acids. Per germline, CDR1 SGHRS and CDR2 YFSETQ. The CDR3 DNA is TGCGCCAGCCGTGAGATACCAGCTAACGAGCTGTACTTC. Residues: CASREIPANELYF.

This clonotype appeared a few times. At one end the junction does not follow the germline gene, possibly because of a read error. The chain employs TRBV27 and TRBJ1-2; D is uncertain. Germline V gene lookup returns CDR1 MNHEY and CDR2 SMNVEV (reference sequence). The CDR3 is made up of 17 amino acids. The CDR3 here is CASSVSPGRPIMEGYTF. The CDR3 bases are TGTGCCAGCAGTGTATCCCCTGGACGCCCAATTATGGAAGGCTACACCTTC.

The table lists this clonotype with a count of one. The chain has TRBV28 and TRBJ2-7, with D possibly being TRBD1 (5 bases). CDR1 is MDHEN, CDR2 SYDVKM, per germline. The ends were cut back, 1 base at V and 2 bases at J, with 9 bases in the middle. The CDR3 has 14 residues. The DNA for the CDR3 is TGTGCCAGCAGTTTATTACAGGAACCCTACGAGCAGTACTTC. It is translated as CASSLLQEPYEQYF.

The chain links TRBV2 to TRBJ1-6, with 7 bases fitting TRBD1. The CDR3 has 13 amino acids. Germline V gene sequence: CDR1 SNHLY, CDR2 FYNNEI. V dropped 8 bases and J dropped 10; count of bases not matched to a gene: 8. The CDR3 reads CASVRGQGSPLHF. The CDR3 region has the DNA TGTGCCAGCGTGAGGGGGCAAGGATCACCCCTCCACTTT.

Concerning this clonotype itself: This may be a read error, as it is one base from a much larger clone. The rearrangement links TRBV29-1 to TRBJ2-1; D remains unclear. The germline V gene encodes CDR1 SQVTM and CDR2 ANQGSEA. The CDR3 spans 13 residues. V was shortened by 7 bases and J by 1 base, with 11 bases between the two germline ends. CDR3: CSGCKSSYNEQFF. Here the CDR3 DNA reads TGCAGCGGTTGTAAGAGTTCCTACAATGAGCAGTTCTTC.

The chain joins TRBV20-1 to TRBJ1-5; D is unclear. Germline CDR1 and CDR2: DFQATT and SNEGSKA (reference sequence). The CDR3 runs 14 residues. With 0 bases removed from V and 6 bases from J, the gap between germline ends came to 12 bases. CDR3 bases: TGCAGTGCTAGAGAGTCCTCGGGCACTCAGCCCCAGCATTTT. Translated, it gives CSARESSGTQPQHF.

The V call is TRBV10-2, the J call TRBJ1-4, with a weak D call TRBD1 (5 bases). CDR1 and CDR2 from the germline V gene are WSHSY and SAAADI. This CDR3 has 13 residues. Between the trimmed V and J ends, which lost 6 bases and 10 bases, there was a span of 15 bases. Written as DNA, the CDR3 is TGCGCCAGCAGCCACCTCAGGGAGGGAAAACTGTTTTTT. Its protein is CASSHLREGKLFF.

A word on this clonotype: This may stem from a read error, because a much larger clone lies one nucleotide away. CDR3 amino acids: CSHKVAGRAYNKQFF. CDR3 coding DNA: TGCAGCCACAAAGTTGCCGGGAGAGCCTACAATAAGCAGTTCTTC. V is TRBV29-1 and J is TRBJ2-1; tentative D call: TRBD2 (6 bases). CDR3 length: 15 amino acids. The germline CDR1 and CDR2 sequences are SQVTM and ANQGSEA.

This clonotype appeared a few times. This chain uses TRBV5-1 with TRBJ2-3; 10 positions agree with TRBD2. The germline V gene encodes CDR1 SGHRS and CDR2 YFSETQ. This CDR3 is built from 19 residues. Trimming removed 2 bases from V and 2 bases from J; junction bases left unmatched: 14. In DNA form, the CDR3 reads TGCGCCAGCAGCTTTTCCGTCCCTTTAGCGGGGGGAAACACAGATACGCAGTATTTT. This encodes CASSFSVPLAGGNTDTQYF.